This entry lists 19 T cell receptor beta chains sequenced from one sample in a study of cytomegalovirus exposure and HLA in healthy donors. The PCR ran on 60 Vbeta and 13 Jbeta primers. Sequencing was performed with immunoSEQ multiplex PCR; in TCRdb, only in-frame clones are kept and a portion is missing. The repertoire holds over 150,000 clones, with 80% as singletons. The sample comprised PBMCs. Source of these receptors: a male donor in good health and CMV-seronegative.

The genes are TRBV27 and TRBJ2-7, with 12 bases matching TRBD1. Germline CDR1 MNHEY, CDR2 SMNVEV (reference sequence). V lost 6 bases and J lost 4; bases outside the gene matches: 7. The CDR3 runs 15 residues. The CDR3 region has the DNA TGTGCCAGCAGGACCGGGACAGGGGGCTGGTACGAGCAGTACTTC. Its protein is CASRTGTGGWYEQYF.

This clone was seen only once. The rearrangement links TRBV2 to TRBJ2-3; 7 bases map to TRBD1. CDR1 is SNHLY, CDR2 FYNNEI, per germline. With 3 bases clipped from V and 1 base from J, the junction kept 1 base outside the gene matches. The CDR3 sequence is 14 residues long. The CDR3: CASSDDRGTDTQYF. The CDR3, as DNA: TGTGCCAGCAGTGATGACAGGGGCACAGATACGCAGTATTTT.

The gene calls are TRBV5-1 and TRBJ1-1; D might be TRBD1 (5 bases). Trimming removed 2 bases at V and 5 bases at J, with 13 bases between. The germline V gene encodes CDR1 SGHRS and CDR2 YFSETQ. The CDR3 loop spans 14 amino acids. In DNA, the CDR3 is TGCGCCAGCAGCTTACTTCAGGGAAGGACTGAAGCTTTCTTT. It specifies CASSLLQGRTEAFF.

This clone has a single count. The chain carries TRBV6-5 and TRBJ2-7; 9 nucleotides align to TRBD2. V was clipped by 0 bases and J by 4 bases; unmatched bases: 4. The CDR3 is made up of 15 amino acids. The germline V gene has CDR1 MNHEY and CDR2 SVGAGI. CDR3 amino acids: CASSYSLTSGYEQYF. The CDR3 bases are TGTGCCAGCAGTTACTCCTTGACTAGCGGTTACGAGCAGTACTTC.

The genes are TRBV19 and TRBJ1-1; 9 positions match TRBD1. V gave up 6 bases and J gave up 0 bases; unmatched junction bases: 8. The CDR3 loop spans 16 amino acids. Germline CDR1 and CDR2: LNHDA and SQIVND (reference sequence). The CDR3 spells CASRGTGMGMNTEAFF. In nucleotides, the CDR3 is TGTGCCAGTAGGGGGACAGGGATGGGGATGAACACTGAAGCTTTCTTT.

In its sample, this clone was seen a few times. The rearrangement links TRBV27 to TRBJ2-7; possibly TRBD2 for D (5 bases). CDR1 is MNHEY, CDR2 SMNVEV, per germline (reference sequence). The CDR3 loop spans 16 amino acids. Deletions cut 3 bases from V and 0 bases from J, with 15 bases between. The CDR3 loop is CASSLVGGLGSYEQYF. CDR3 coding DNA: TGTGCCAGCAGTTTGGTAGGAGGCCTTGGCTCCTACGAGCAGTACTTC.

This clone was recorded a few times. The chain carries TRBV5-8 and TRBJ2-5; TRBD1 is a possible D gene (5 bases). The CDR3 extends over 14 amino acids. Trimming left V 0 bases short and J 5 bases short, with 11 bases between. Per the germline V gene, CDR1 is SGHTS and CDR2 is YDEGEE. In nucleotides, the CDR3 is TGTGCCAGCAGCTTGGCCTCAGGGATGGAGACCCAGTACTTC. Its translation is CASSLASGMETQYF.

This sequence joins TRBV5-1 and TRBJ1-1; D ambiguous. Trimming left V 3 bases short and J 8 bases short, with 17 bases between. The length of the CDR3 is 14 residues. The germline V gene encodes CDR1 SGHRS and CDR2 YFSETQ. The DNA for the CDR3 is TGCGCCAGCAGCTCAGAGGGCGCACGCCTCGAAGCTTTCTTT. Protein: CASSSEGARLEAFF.

The chain joins TRBV5-1 to TRBJ2-1; TRBD1 agrees at 7 bases. Trimming removed 4 bases from V and 5 bases from J; junction bases left unmatched: 9. The germline V gene encodes CDR1 SGHRS and CDR2 YFSETQ. The CDR3 totals 15 residues. The chain's CDR3 is CASSHPGQTNNEQFF. In nucleotides, the CDR3 is TGCGCCAGCAGCCACCCGGGACAGACAAACAATGAGCAGTTCTTC.

J is TRBJ2-3 and V is TRBV2, with 7 bases aligning to TRBD1. The trim removed 5 bases at V and 5 bases at J, leaving 10 bases unmatched. The CDR3 totals 15 residues. Germline values: CDR1 SNHLY, CDR2 FYNNEI. CDR3 nucleotide sequence: TGTGCCAGCAGTCCCGACAGGGTACGGGTAGATACGCAGTATTTT. It encodes CASSPDRVRVDTQYF.

Concerning this clone: Compared with germline, one end of the junction differs, possibly owing to a read error. Other nucleotide sequences from this sample produce the same CDR3. The chain uses TRBV13 and TRBJ1-6, with D perhaps TRBD1 (6 bases). Per the germline V gene, CDR1 is PRHDT and CDR2 is FYEKMQ (reference sequence). The CDR3 consists of 22 residues. CDR3: CASRIGGLQRGARSSYNSPLHF. As DNA, the CDR3 is TGTGCCAGCAGGATCGGGGGTCTCCAACGGGGGGCTAGGAGCTCCTATAACTCACCCCTCCACTTT.

J is TRBJ1-2 and V is TRBV9, with D unclear. Per the germline V gene, CDR1 is SGDLS and CDR2 is YYNGEE. The CDR3 has 12 residues. Deletions cut 0 bases from V and 8 bases from J, with 8 bases between. The CDR3 region has the DNA TGTGCCAGCAGCGTAGCCGGGTCCGGCTACACCTTC. This gives the protein CASSVAGSGYTF.

The V call is TRBV9, the J call TRBJ1-3; 8 bases align to TRBD1. V shed 0 bases, J shed 4 bases, and the junction held 0 bases outside the gene matches. The CDR3 is made up of 14 amino acids. CDR1 SGDLS and CDR2 YYNGEE come from the germline V gene. The CDR3: CASSVGTGGNTIYF. Written as DNA, the CDR3 is TGTGCCAGCAGCGTAGGGACAGGGGGAAACACCATATATTTT.

V is TRBV10-2 and J is TRBJ1-4; the match to TRBD1 covers 7 bases. Germline V gene data show CDR1 as WSHSY and CDR2 as SAAADI. The CDR3 consists of 12 residues. V lost 6 bases and J lost 6; bases outside the gene matches: 1. CDR3 region: CASRDRDEKLFF. In DNA, the CDR3 is TGCGCCAGCAGAGACAGGGATGAAAAACTGTTTTTT.

The chain carries TRBV9 and TRBJ1-2; TRBD1 matches at 7 bases. The CDR3 is 13 amino acids. V dropped 4 bases and J dropped 5; count of bases not matched to a gene: 5. Germline CDR1 SGDLS, CDR2 YYNGEE. CDR3 protein: CASSYPGGYGYTF. CDR3 coding DNA: TGTGCCAGCAGCTACCCAGGGGGATATGGCTACACCTTC.

A single count supports this clone. The chain employs TRBV11-2 and TRBJ2-1; possible D gene TRBD2, 5 bases. V lost 1 base and J 3 bases, leaving 13 bases between the germline ends. This CDR3 is built from 16 residues. Per germline, CDR1 SGHAT and CDR2 FQNNGV. The chain's CDR3 is CASSLAFGADYNEQFF. CDR3 sequence (DNA): TGTGCCAGCAGCTTAGCTTTTGGAGCGGACTACAATGAGCAGTTCTTC. Supplemented by reference TRBV11-2 and TRBJ2-1, the full variable domain reads EAGVAQSPRYKIIEKRQSVAFWCNPISGHATLYWYQQILGQGPKLLIQFQNNGVVDDSQLPKDRFSAERLKGVDSTLKIQPAKLEDSAVYLCASSLAFGADYNEQFFGPGTRLTVL.

V and J are TRBV14 and TRBJ2-1; the match to TRBD2 covers 7 bases. There are 12 residues in the CDR3. CDR1 is SGHDN and CDR2 is FVKESK in the germline V gene. V dropped 1 base and J dropped 13; count of bases not matched to a gene: 4. CDR3 coding DNA: TGTGCCAGCAGCCAAGGGACTAGTCAACAGTTCTTC. It is translated as CASSQGTSQQFF.

The chain combines TRBV27 with TRBJ1-1; 8 bases agree with TRBD1. This CDR3 is 14 amino acids long. Germline loops: CDR1 MNHEY, CDR2 SMNVEV (reference sequence). With 5 bases clipped from V and 3 bases from J, the junction kept 5 bases outside the gene matches. The CDR3 nucleotides read TGTGCCAGCAGTCCCGGACAGGGTCACACTGAAGCTTTCTTT. The encoded protein is CASSPGQGHTEAFF.

The V call is TRBV4-1, the J call TRBJ1-2; TRBD1 might be the D (6 bases). With 1 base removed from V and 6 bases from J, the gap between germline ends came to 9 bases. Germline CDR1 MGHRA, CDR2 YSYEKL. CDR3 size: 13 residues. DNA of the CDR3: TGCGCCAGCAGCCAAGTGGCAGGGGATGGCTACACCTTC. Its translation is CASSQVAGDGYTF.